This T cell receptor (beta chain) was found in a study of cytomegalovirus exposure and HLA in healthy donors. Study-level findings and limits: Researchers catalogued approximately 170 TCR beta chains as cytomegalovirus-associated. Cytomegalovirus status was reportedly diagnosed by the classifier with high sensitivity and specificity.

In germline, CDR1 is SGHKS, CDR2 YYEKEE (reference sequence). The CDR3 extends over 14 amino acids. The V end lost 2 bases, the J end lost 1 base, and 10 bases lay between the germline ends. A note on this clone: No antigen is known for it.

Using immunoSEQ multiplex PCR, the repertoire was profiled, and TCRdb retains in-frame clones only, with some absent. The profile shows approximately 59,000 clones, 90% to 95% of them singletons. The donors belonged to the roughly 130-subject validation cohort, separate from the roughly 670-subject first cohort. The gene calls are TRBV5-5 and TRBJ2-7; tentatively, D is TRBD1 (6 bases). This receptor was taken from a man aged 18 to 30 in good health and CMV-seropositive. The sequencing input was PBMCs. CDR3 nucleotide sequence: TGTGCCAGCAGCTTTCGTACAGGGTCCTACGAGCAGTACTTC. Translating it yields CASSFRTGSYEQYF.